The 32 T cell receptor beta chains in this list originate from one sample, sequenced in a study of T cells in Graves' hyperthyroidism and ophthalmopathy. TCR beta CDR3 region amplification was performed from RNA transcripts. HTBI primers were employed in a first-round RT-PCR of the TCR CDR3. TCRdb analysed the multiplex PCR reads with MiXCR anew, one entry per CDR3 protein. This sample has about 210,000 distinct CDR3 sequences, with 15% to 20% found just once. The sample taken for sequencing was blood. The receptors originated from a man aged 50 or older with Graves' hyperthyroidism.

The chain has TRBV12-5 and TRBJ2-3; 8 nucleotides match TRBD2. The CDR3 spans 18 residues. Germline loops: CDR1 LGHNT, CDR2 FRNRAP. The trim removed 0 bases at V and 2 bases at J, leaving 10 bases unmatched. CDR3: CASGLVLLAAPFTDTQYF. In DNA form, the CDR3 reads TGTGCTAGTGGTTTGGTCCTACTAGCGGCCCCGTTCACAGATACGCAGTATTTT.

This chain links TRBV5-8 with TRBJ1-5, with 9 bases lining up with TRBD1. J was trimmed by 2 bases and V by 0 bases; bases with no gene match: 6. CDR1 is SGHTS and CDR2 is YDEGEE in the germline V gene. CDR3 length: 17 amino acids. The CDR3 protein is CASSLDRGRGGNQPQHF. The CDR3 region has the DNA TGTGCCAGCAGCTTGGACAGGGGGCGAGGAGGCAATCAGCCCCAGCATTTT.

The V and J genes are TRBV27 and TRBJ2-6; perhaps TRBD1 as D (6 bases). The CDR3 is 16 residues long. CDR1 is MNHEY and CDR2 is SMNVEV in the germline V gene (reference sequence). Trimming removed 5 bases at V and 0 bases at J, with 11 bases between. The CDR3 spells CASSPDSGSGANVLTF. CDR3 bases: TGTGCCAGCAGTCCGGACAGTGGCTCTGGGGCCAACGTCCTGACTTTC.

This rearrangement joins TRBV11-2 to TRBJ1-1, with D perhaps matching TRBD1 (5 bases). V was cut by 6 bases and J by 11 bases, with 19 bases left in between. The V gene's germline CDR1 is SGHAT and CDR2 FQNNGV. This CDR3 contains 13 residues. The CDR3 DNA reads as TGTGCCAGCAGGTTTAGGGGAACTGCTGGGGCTTTCTTT. It specifies CASRFRGTAGAFF.

This clonotype appeared a single time. An end of the junction differs from the germline gene, which may be a read error. V and J are TRBV2 and TRBJ2-2; D may be TRBD1 or TRBD2 (7 bases each). From germline, CDR1 is SNHLY and CDR2 FYNNEI. The CDR3 totals 16 residues. The CDR3, as DNA: TGTGCCAGCAGCGAAGACAGGGAGGGGTACACCGGGGAGCTGTTTTTT. Translating it yields CASSEDREGYTGELFF.

In its sample, this clonotype was seen a few times. The chain is built from TRBV4-1 and TRBJ1-1; possibly TRBD1 for D (5 bases). Germline lookup yields CDR1 MGHRA and CDR2 YSYEKL. This CDR3 has 11 residues. The V gene lost 8 bases and the J gene lost 7 bases, with 11 bases spanning the gap. The CDR3 reads CASAGGVEAFF. The CDR3 DNA sequence: TGCGCCAGCGCGGGGGGGGTTGAAGCTTTCTTT.

This clonotype was found many times. J is TRBJ2-3 and V is TRBV12-3 or TRBV12-4, with unresolved D. CDR3 size: 13 residues. Trimming took off 5 bases at V and 2 bases at J, with 8 bases between the two ends. The CDR3 loop is CASSETLTDTQYF. The CDR3 DNA is TGTGCCAGCAGTGAGACGCTCACAGATACGCAGTATTTT.

This clonotype was picked up many times. The chain employs TRBV27 and TRBJ2-7; 7 positions agree with TRBD2. The ends lost 0 bases at V and 0 bases at J; junction bases unmatched: 11. The germline gives CDR1 MNHEY, CDR2 SMNVEV (reference sequence). The length of the CDR3 is 18 residues. CDR3 region: CASSLSGRLAQSSYEQYF. The CDR3 nucleotides read TGTGCCAGCAGTTTATCGGGAAGACTAGCCCAGAGCTCCTACGAGCAGTACTTC.

The CDR3 DNA sequence: TGCAGTGCTTGGGACAGGGGGGTGCTAGCGGGAGGGCCCGGAGATACGCAGTATTTT. Its protein is CSAWDRGVLAGGPGDTQYF. The chain recombines TRBV20-1 with TRBJ2-3; possible D gene TRBD2, 12 bases. The CDR3 sequence is 19 residues long. Per the germline V gene, CDR1 is DFQATT and CDR2 is SNEGSKA (reference sequence). Deletions cut 5 bases from V and 5 bases from J, with 32 bases between.

The rearrangement joins TRBV6-2 or TRBV6-3 to TRBJ2-6; possible D gene TRBD2, 5 bases. CDR1 MNHEY and CDR2 SVGEGT come from the germline V gene. There are 19 residues in the CDR3. V was pared by 6 bases and J by 3 bases, with 24 bases between. CDR3 sequence (DNA): TGTGCCAGCAGGGTAGCTAGCACGAAGAGGGTCTTTGGGGCCAACGTCCTGACTTTC. Protein sequence: CASRVASTKRVFGANVLTF.

This clonotype was detected ten times or more. This chain links TRBV6-1 with TRBJ1-1; TRBD1 matches at 9 bases. The CDR3 runs to 14 residues. Germline trimming cut 4 bases from V and 5 bases from J; bases unmatched to any gene: 5. The V gene's germline CDR1 is MNHNS and CDR2 SASEGT. CDR3 nucleotide sequence: TGTGCCAGCAGTGTATTACAGGGGGCAACTGAAGCTTTCTTT. This gives the protein CASSVLQGATEAFF.

There are many counts of this clonotype. This chain connects TRBV28 to TRBJ2-1; TRBD2 aligns across 13 bases. The CDR3 runs to 15 residues. Per germline, CDR1 MDHEN and CDR2 SYDVKM. Germline trimming cut 7 bases from V and 9 bases from J; bases unmatched to any gene: 9. The chain's CDR3 is CASTQTGLAGVEQFF. The CDR3 DNA sequence: TGTGCCAGCACACAAACCGGACTAGCGGGAGTTGAGCAGTTCTTC. The variable domain in full, with the rest retrieved from reference TRBV28 and TRBJ2-1, is DVKVTQSSRYLVKRTGEKVFLECVQDMDHENMFWYRQDPGLGLRLIYFSYDVKMKEKGDIPEGYSVSREKKERFSLILESASTNQTSMYLCASTQTGLAGVEQFFGPGTRLTVL.

This clonotype was detected ten times or more. V usage is TRBV7-2 and J usage is TRBJ2-1; 9 bases are a match to TRBD2. Germline V gives CDR1 SGHTA, CDR2 FQGNSA. CDR3 length equals 15 residues. V was clipped by 5 bases and J by 0 bases; unmatched bases: 2. The CDR3 sequence: CASSRLAVSYNEQFF. The CDR3, as DNA: TGTGCCAGCAGCCGACTAGCGGTCTCCTACAATGAGCAGTTCTTC.

At least ten counts were recorded for this clonotype. This chain joins TRBV20-1 and TRBJ2-7; D uncertain. Germline CDR1 and CDR2: DFQATT and SNEGSKA (reference sequence). The CDR3 contains 14 residues. V was clipped by 3 bases and J by 0 bases, with 12 bases between them. The CDR3 loop reads CSASRVLYSYEQYF. For the CDR3, the DNA is TGCAGTGCTAGTCGAGTCCTTTACTCCTACGAGCAGTACTTC.

The chain uses TRBV11-3 and TRBJ2-1; 8 nucleotides match TRBD2. This CDR3 comprises 14 residues. Germline CDR1 reads SGHNT; CDR2 reads YENEEA. With V trimmed by 3 bases and J by 5 bases, 3 bases remained unmatched. The CDR3 loop is CASSFWGLDNEQFF. The CDR3 bases are TGTGCCAGCAGCTTTTGGGGACTAGACAATGAGCAGTTCTTC.

This clonotype was picked up many times. The rearrangement joins TRBV7-2 to TRBJ2-3; TRBD1 aligns across 7 bases. After removal of 5 bases from V and 0 bases from J, the junction contained 8 bases not matched to a gene. The CDR3 has 16 amino acids. Germline V gene sequence: CDR1 SGHTA, CDR2 FQGNSA. CDR3: CASSPAGTESTDTQYF. The CDR3 DNA reads TGTGCCAGCAGCCCGGCCGGGACAGAGAGCACAGATACGCAGTATTTT.

At least ten counts were recorded for this clonotype. The chain uses TRBV11-2 and TRBJ1-3; 9 bases align to TRBD1. The junction had 4 bases not matched to a gene; V was cut back by 5 bases and J by 2 bases. The germline gives CDR1 SGHAT, CDR2 FQNNGV. The CDR3 length is 15 residues. DNA of the CDR3: TGTGCCAGCAGCCCAGGGACAGGGACTGGAAACACCATATATTTT. It yields the protein CASSPGTGTGNTIYF.

This clonotype occurred many times. The chain has TRBV18 and TRBJ2-1, with D hard to call. Trimming took off 2 bases at V and 4 bases at J, with 9 bases between the two ends. Looked up from germline, CDR1 is KGHSH and CDR2 is LQKENI. There are 14 residues in the CDR3. For the CDR3, the DNA is TGTGCCAGCTCACCAACGGACGGATACAATGAGCAGTTCTTC. Protein sequence: CASSPTDGYNEQFF.

There are a few counts of this clonotype. The CDR3 is CASSYSGTANYGYTF. The CDR3 region has the DNA TGTGCCAGCAGCTATTCCGGGACAGCAAACTATGGCTACACCTTC. The chain couples TRBV7-9 to TRBJ1-2, with TRBD1 matching 7 bases. The CDR3 is made up of 15 amino acids. The junction had 7 bases not matched to a gene; V was cut back by 4 bases and J by 2 bases. Germline assignment: CDR1 SEHNR and CDR2 FQNEAQ (reference sequence).

The genes are TRBV5-1 and TRBJ2-1; 9 bases are shared with TRBD2. The length of the CDR3 is 14 residues. Germline V lookup: CDR1 SGHRS, CDR2 YFSETQ. After removal of 7 bases from V and 4 bases from J, the junction contained 6 bases not matched to a gene. The CDR3 is CASGPGLAYNEQFF. CDR3 nucleotides: TGCGCCAGCGGACCGGGACTAGCTTACAATGAGCAGTTCTTC.

The chain is built from TRBV20-1 and TRBJ2-7, with TRBD2 matching over 13 bases. This CDR3 is 13 amino acids long. Germline CDR1 and CDR2: DFQATT and SNEGSKA (reference sequence). V lost 8 bases and J lost 3; bases outside the gene matches: 4. The CDR3 protein is CSPGLAGDYEQYF. In nucleotides, the CDR3 is TGCAGTCCCGGACTAGCGGGAGACTACGAGCAGTACTTC.

The rearrangement uses TRBV29-1 and TRBJ2-5; 7 positions agree with TRBD2. Germline CDR1 is SQVTM and CDR2 is ANQGSEA. The CDR3 sequence is 13 residues long. V dropped 5 bases and J dropped 0; count of bases not matched to a gene: 3. CDR3 sequence reads: CSVHGGNQETQYF. Here the CDR3 DNA reads TGCAGCGTTCACGGGGGGAACCAAGAGACCCAGTACTTC.

Many counts were recorded for this clonotype. This chain joins TRBV20-1 and TRBJ1-5; D gene uncertain. The germline gives CDR1 DFQATT, CDR2 SNEGSKA (reference sequence). The CDR3 runs 12 residues. Trimming took off 5 bases at V and 0 bases at J, with 5 bases between the two ends. CDR3 DNA sequence: TGCAGTGCTGAGTATAGCAATCAGCCCCAGCATTTT. This sequence encodes CSAEYSNQPQHF.

In this sample, this clonotype turned up many times. The chain couples TRBV24-1 to TRBJ2-3; D unresolved. The ends were cut back, 3 bases at V and 1 base at J, with 7 bases in the middle. Germline-derived CDR1 and CDR2 are KGHDR and SFDVKD. The CDR3 is 14 amino acids. Here the CDR3 DNA reads TGTGCCACCAGTGATGGAGCCGGCACAGATACGCAGTATTTT. Translated: CATSDGAGTDTQYF.

This clonotype was counted ten times or more. CDR3 nucleotides: TGTGCCAGCTCACCACCCGGCAGGGCGAGAGAGACCCAGTACTTC. Residues: CASSPPGRARETQYF. The V call is TRBV18, the J call TRBJ2-5; weak D call: TRBD1 (5 bases). V was trimmed by 0 bases and J by 4 bases, leaving 12 bases between them. The CDR3 has 15 amino acids. Germline CDR1 KGHSH, CDR2 LQKENI. The entire variable domain, with the rest obtained from reference TRBV18 and TRBJ2-5, is as follows: NAGVMQNPRHLVRRRGQEARLRCSPMKGHSHVYWYRQLPEEGLKFMVYLQKENIIDESGMPKERFSAEFPKEGPSILRIQQVVRGDSAAYFCASSPPGRARETQYFGPGTRLLVL.

There are a few counts of this clonotype. The CDR3 sequence: CASSSRSRRREQYF. The CDR3 bases are TGTGCCAGCAGTTCCCGATCCAGGCGGCGCGAGCAGTACTTC. This sequence joins TRBV6-1 and TRBJ2-7; D is uncertain. There are 14 residues in the CDR3. From germline, CDR1 is MNHNS and CDR2 SASEGT. Deletions cut 5 bases from V and 6 bases from J, with 17 bases between.

This chain joins TRBV20-1 and TRBJ1-5, with D possibly being TRBD1 (6 bases). The CDR3 spans 13 residues. V was trimmed by 4 bases and J by 4 bases, leaving 11 bases between them. Germline CDR1 DFQATT, CDR2 SNEGSKA (reference sequence). CDR3: CSAILDRNQPQHF. CDR3 bases: TGCAGTGCTATTCTAGACAGGAATCAGCCCCAGCATTTT.

The V call is TRBV18, the J call TRBJ2-5; possible D gene TRBD1, 5 bases. Trimming removed 6 bases from V and 2 bases from J, with 10 bases in between. Per the germline V gene, CDR1 is KGHSH and CDR2 is LQKENI. The CDR3 contains 13 residues. In DNA, the CDR3 is TGTGCCAGCTCGCAGGGTAGACAAGAGACCCAGTACTTC. This encodes CASSQGRQETQYF.

V gene TRBV28 combines with J gene TRBJ2-1; perhaps TRBD2 as D (6 bases). From germline, CDR1 is MDHEN and CDR2 SYDVKM. V was pared by 3 bases and J by 0 bases, with 12 bases between. CDR3 length equals 16 residues. This CDR3 is CASSLDADYSYNEQFF. The CDR3 DNA reads as TGTGCCAGCAGTTTGGATGCGGACTACTCCTACAATGAGCAGTTCTTC.

This clonotype was detected ten times or more. The V and J genes are TRBV18 and TRBJ1-1; 9 nucleotides line up with TRBD1. V dropped 3 bases and J dropped 7; count of bases not matched to a gene: 6. Per germline, CDR1 KGHSH and CDR2 LQKENI. The CDR3 extends over 14 amino acids. The CDR3 loop is CASSPGTGPYEAFF. The CDR3 DNA reads as TGTGCCAGCTCACCCGGGACAGGGCCCTATGAAGCTTTCTTT.

This clonotype was seen more than once but under ten times. This rearrangement joins TRBV5-1 to TRBJ2-3; D call uncertain. V lost 0 bases and J 7 bases, leaving 6 bases between the germline ends. CDR1 is SGHRS and CDR2 is YFSETQ in the germline V gene. This CDR3 region has 12 residues. CDR3 protein: CASSLGQNTQYF. The CDR3 DNA follows: TGCGCCAGCAGCTTGGGCCAAAATACGCAGTATTTT.

This clonotype was detected many times. The chain uses TRBV9 and TRBJ1-2; D is unclear. The CDR3 spans 15 residues. V was pared by 2 bases and J by 4 bases, with 15 bases between. Germline assignment: CDR1 SGDLS and CDR2 YYNGEE. Here the CDR3 reads CASSVGLGRAYGYTF. For the CDR3, the DNA is TGTGCCAGCAGCGTCGGGCTAGGACGGGCCTATGGCTACACCTTC.